The following is a T cell receptor beta chain sequence with its context. It has no known antigen specificity. No qualities accompany the bases; no much larger clone lies one base away. TCR CDR3 regions were amplified from genomic DNA by multiplex PCR using the deep immunoSEQ assay. Genomic DNA extracted from each cell subset was distributed evenly over all wells of several immunoSEQ 96-well plates, and each plate served as one replicate. Each replicate PCR for sorted subsets received 150 to 250 ng genomic DNA, equal to roughly 30,000 T cell genomes. Purified libraries were quantified with a Qubit 3.0 fluorometer, sized on a Bioanalyzer 2100, and re-quantified with the KAPA Library Quantification kit. A separate single-read 150-cycle Illumina NextSeq 550 flow cell was used to sequence each immunoSEQ 96-well plate. The original pipeline was this. Because the immunoSEQ output held only junctional sequences and lacked quality scores, the filtering could not match the filtering applied to full-length reads. Sequences were annotated with PyIR, a Python wrapper for IgBLAST v1.9, and V/J genes and CDR3 were assigned using IMGT germline references. Reads were filtered out if the reads had weak V/J assignments (E-value above 1e-6), no CDR3, stop codons, out-of-frame junctions, or ambiguous translated residues. A V3J clonotype was defined by an identical inferred V gene, J gene, and CDR3 amino acid sequence. The percentage overlap between two repertoires was calculated by dividing the number of shared unique clonotypes by the size of the smaller repertoire. Richness of each repertoire was evaluated using RTK rarefaction, the Chao1 estimator, and Recon v2.1 estimates of unobserved clonotypes. Generation probabilities for all TCRbeta clonotypes obtained by the gDNA method from a handful of donors were computed using OLGA. TCRdb retrieved this table from immuneACCESS and kept in-frame rearrangements only. Not all clones are present; in checked studies, unresolved V genes account for under half, and no reason is known for the remainder. That table gives V, J and clone size, and the DNA gave D and trimming. This sample gives a few hundred thousand clones in total; 95% of them show up just once. Around 0.097% of the sample comes from the top ten.

The data were obtained in a study of shared clonotypes between healthy human individuals (dated by TCRdb to about 2020). For context, the study as a whole: The cohort comprised a couple of women and a few men aged 18 to 49 years. The study deeply sequenced blood TCR repertoires of roughly five healthy adults to estimate repertoire size and the extent of clonotype sharing between individuals. For each donor, CD4 naive and CD4 memory were each run on three plates, CD8 naive on two plates, and CD8 memory on one plate. Between about 0.85 and 9.5 billion PBMCs per donor were obtained by leukapheresis. Libraries were prepared and TCR repertoires were sequenced by different laboratories using diverse techniques, in order to increase sequencing depth and limit assay-specific biases. Study-wide findings and limitations: About 5% of naive CD4, 3% to 4% of naive CD8, approximately 2.2% of memory CD4, and 0.4% of memory CD8 clonotypes were shared across a few donors. Larger estimated clonotype richness was generally found for naive subsets than for memory subsets. Incomplete sequencing was indicated by rarefaction of sorted-subset datasets, despite the large sequencing depth. Compared with non-shared clonotypes, the clonotypes found in all four sorted-subset donors had higher generation probabilities. Sampling was restricted to blood, and TCR repertoires in tissues likely differ from the TCR repertoires found in blood. Based on pairwise subsampling, the degree of clonotype sharing among donors was expected to be affected by sequencing depth. Because the study included only a small number of donors, the genetic and exposure-history diversity represented was limited.

CD8 naive samples consisted of CD45RO-negative cells that were positively selected for CCR7, yielding a CD45RA+CCR7+ population without TemRA cells. Donors were healthy HIV-negative adults with no recently reported acute infections or vaccinations. All donors were Caucasian adults living in Nashville, Tennessee, USA. Blood was collected by leukapheresis, and PBMCs were isolated by Ficoll-Histopaque density gradient centrifugation and then cryopreserved in liquid nitrogen vapor phase. Purity and quantity of every magnetically sorted T cell population were checked by analytical flow cytometry. Genomic DNA was isolated from each sorted fraction and quantified by UV absorbance on a Nanodrop 2000c. The source is a woman younger than 45 in good health. Sequencing used naive CD8+ T cells sorted from blood. This sample's cell subset or site label indicates: CD45RA+CCR7+.

CDR3 loop: CASSPVSQETQYF. The bases are TGTGCCAGCAGCCCTGTCTCGCAAGAGACCCAGTACTTC. Here the chain combines TRBV27 and TRBJ2-5; no D gene is confidently identified. The CDR3 runs 13 amino acids, cysteine and phenylalanine included. The only DNA kept is the CDR3, 39 bases in frame from the first base. Sequences MNHEY (CDR1) and SMNVEV (CDR2) are obtained from the germline V gene (reference sequence). Trimming costs V 6 bases and J 2 bases, and their ends lie 10 bases apart.